The 22 T cell receptor beta chains given below trace back to one sample, sequenced in a study of cytomegalovirus exposure and HLA in healthy donors. The PCR had 60 Vbeta and 13 Jbeta primers. Repertoires were generated with immunoSEQ multiplex PCR, while TCRdb's copy carries only in-frame clones and drops some. The sample lists 150,000 to 200,000 clones, 75% occurring once. The material sequenced was PBMCs. The receptors were sampled from a woman aged 45 to 65 in good health and CMV-seropositive.

The J gene is TRBJ2-3, the V gene TRBV29-1, with a tentative D call TRBD2 (6 bases). The germline V and J ends were trimmed by 5 bases and 0 bases, with 9 bases remaining between them. The germline V gene encodes CDR1 SQVTM and CDR2 ANQGSEA. This CDR3 comprises 13 residues. Written as DNA, the CDR3 is TGCAGCGTTAGACGGGGGAGCACAGATACGCAGTATTTT. Translating it yields CSVRRGSTDTQYF.

The gene calls are TRBV4-2 and TRBJ1-2, with 7 positions matching TRBD1. CDR1 is LGHNA and CDR2 is YNFKEQ in the germline V gene. After removal of 0 bases from V and 2 bases from J, the junction contained 3 bases not matched to a gene. The CDR3 has 15 residues. The CDR3 DNA follows: TGTGCCAGCAGCCAAGAGGGACAGTTAAACTATGGCTACACCTTC. This gives the protein CASSQEGQLNYGYTF.

The rearrangement uses TRBV5-1 and TRBJ2-7; 7 nucleotides align to TRBD1. Germline assignment: CDR1 SGHRS and CDR2 YFSETQ. The CDR3 runs 13 residues. The ends lost 4 bases at V and 3 bases at J; junction bases unmatched: 4. The CDR3 sequence: CASSITGDYEQYF. CDR3 coding DNA: TGCGCCAGCAGCATTACAGGGGACTACGAGCAGTACTTC.

The CDR3 DNA reads as TGTGCCAGTAGTATCGAGGGTTCGGGTGAAAAACTGTTTTTT. Translated: CASSIEGSGEKLFF. The V call is TRBV19, the J call TRBJ1-4; D remains unclear. Germline V gene lookup returns CDR1 LNHDA and CDR2 SQIVND (reference sequence). The CDR3 is 14 amino acids. The germline V and J ends were trimmed by 3 bases and 7 bases, with 12 bases remaining between them. Combining the CDR3 with reference TRBV19 and TRBJ1-4 gives the whole variable domain DGGITQSPKYLFRKEGQNVTLSCEQNLNHDAMYWYRQDPGQGLRLIYYSQIVNDFQKGDIAEGYSVSREKKESFPLTVTSAQKNPTAFYLCASSIEGSGEKLFFGSGTQLSVL.

The genes are TRBV9 and TRBJ1-1; D is ambiguous. This CDR3 spans 13 amino acids. In germline, CDR1 is SGDLS, CDR2 YYNGEE. V gave up 1 base and J gave up 1 base, with 5 bases separating them. The CDR3 loop is CASSVHPNTEAFF. In DNA form, the CDR3 reads TGTGCCAGCAGCGTACATCCGAACACTGAAGCTTTCTTT. The complete variable domain, with remaining parts taken from reference TRBV9 and TRBJ1-1, reads DSGVTQTPKHLITATGQRVTLRCSPRSGDLSVYWYQQSLDQGLQFLIQYYNGEERAKGNILERFSAQQFPDLHSELNLSSLELGDSALYFCASSVHPNTEAFFGQGTRLTVV.

V and J are TRBV4-1 and TRBJ1-2; TRBD1 is a possible D gene (5 bases). V was pared by 1 base and J by 3 bases, with 9 bases between. This CDR3 spans 14 amino acids. Germline V lookup: CDR1 MGHRA, CDR2 YSYEKL. For the CDR3, the DNA is TGCGCCAGCAGCCAAGTCGGGGGAGACTATGGCTACACCTTC. Translated, it gives CASSQVGGDYGYTF.

This sequence joins TRBV5-6 and TRBJ1-1; 8 positions match TRBD1. Trimming took 4 bases from V and 11 from J; bases not matched to a gene: 13. This CDR3 has 14 residues. CDR1 SGHDT and CDR2 YYEEEE come from the germline V gene. CDR3 nucleotides: TGTGCCAGCAGCCAATCAGGGGGCGCGATTGGGGCTTTCTTT. This sequence encodes CASSQSGGAIGAFF. The whole variable domain, remainder taken from reference TRBV5-6 and TRBJ1-1, is DAGVTQSPTHLIKTRGQQVTLRCSPKSGHDTVSWYQQALGQGPQFIFQYYEEEERQRGNFPDRFSGHQFPNYSSELNVNALLLGDSALYLCASSQSGGAIGAFFGQGTRLTVV.

The J gene is TRBJ1-1, the V gene TRBV7-8; tentatively, D is TRBD1 (5 bases). CDR1 is SGHVS and CDR2 is FQNEAQ in the germline V gene. Trimming took off 2 bases at V and 4 bases at J, with 8 bases between the two ends. CDR3 length equals 13 residues. The CDR3 here is CASSLKGRTEAFF. The CDR3, as DNA: TGTGCCAGCAGCTTAAAGGGGCGCACTGAAGCTTTCTTT.

This chain uses TRBV27 with TRBJ2-5; 9 positions match TRBD2. CDR1 and CDR2 from the germline V gene are MNHEY and SMNVEV (reference sequence). This CDR3 contains 14 residues. Germline trimming cut 5 bases from V and 7 bases from J; bases unmatched to any gene: 8. CDR3 DNA sequence: TGTGCCAGCAGTGAAGCGGGGGGCCGAAGGACCCAGTACTTC. It specifies CASSEAGGRRTQYF.

The genes are TRBV29-1 and TRBJ1-1, with a weak D call TRBD1 (5 bases). CDR3 length: 14 residues. Trimming pared 3 bases from V and 2 bases from J, leaving 13 bases between. Germline CDR1 is SQVTM and CDR2 is ANQGSEA. The CDR3 DNA is TGCAGCGTTGACCCCTCCCAGGGTAACACTGAAGCTTTCTTT. Amino acid sequence: CSVDPSQGNTEAFF.

The chain is built from TRBV27 and TRBJ2-5, with D possibly matching TRBD1 (5 bases). The J call may be faulty, since TRBJ2-7 better matches the DNA end. Germline V CDR1 and CDR2: MNHEY, SMNVEV (reference sequence). The CDR3 consists of 13 residues. CDR3 in DNA: TGTGCCAGCAGAGACAGCTCGAAATACGAGCAGTACTTC. Translation gives CASRDSSKYEQYF.

The sample holds a few counts of this clone. The chain combines TRBV20-1 with TRBJ2-5; D perhaps matches TRBD2 (7 bases). CDR1 DFQATT and CDR2 SNEGSKA come from the germline V gene (reference sequence). V was clipped by 5 bases and J by 9 bases, with 10 bases between them. The CDR3 has 10 residues. As DNA, the CDR3 is TGCAGTGCTCTAGGGGGGGCCCAGTACTTC. Translating gives CSALGGAQYF.

This chain joins TRBV19 and TRBJ1-1; no clear D. V was pared by 6 bases and J by 1 base, with 6 bases between. This CDR3 region has 12 residues. Germline V gene sequence: CDR1 LNHDA, CDR2 SQIVND (reference sequence). The CDR3 region is CASRRENTEAFF. The CDR3 region has the DNA TGTGCCAGTAGACGGGAGAACACTGAAGCTTTCTTT.

The chain carries TRBV2 and TRBJ1-5; no definite D call. In germline, CDR1 is SNHLY, CDR2 FYNNEI. This CDR3 has 14 residues. Trimming removed 3 bases at V and 5 bases at J, with 11 bases between. The CDR3 sequence is CASSESSQDQPQHF. For the CDR3, the DNA is TGTGCCAGCAGTGAGTCCTCCCAGGATCAGCCCCAGCATTTT.

This clone has only one observation. This CDR3 reads CASALAGQETQYF. The DNA for the CDR3 is TGTGCCAGCGCACTAGCGGGGCAAGAGACCCAGTACTTC. The chain is built from TRBV19 and TRBJ2-5; 10 bases are shared with TRBD2. The CDR3 consists of 13 residues. The germline gives CDR1 LNHDA, CDR2 SQIVND (reference sequence). The ends lost 9 bases at V and 2 bases at J; junction bases unmatched: 3.

The chain recombines TRBV5-5 with TRBJ1-6, with 8 bases fitting TRBD1. CDR1 and CDR2 from the germline V gene are SGHKS and YYEKEE (reference sequence). Trimming took 2 bases from V and 10 from J; bases not matched to a gene: 11. CDR3 length equals 16 residues. The CDR3, as DNA: TGTGCCAGCAGCTTCAGGGGGCTGCCCGGGAGGTCACCCCTCCACTTT. Encoded protein: CASSFRGLPGRSPLHF.

The chain has TRBV5-1 and TRBJ2-3, with 9 bases lining up with TRBD1. Germline CDR1 SGHRS, CDR2 YFSETQ. Trimming removed 6 bases from V and 2 bases from J; junction bases left unmatched: 7. This CDR3 has 15 amino acids. The CDR3 region is CASTPGTGFTDTQYF. CDR3 nucleotide sequence: TGCGCCAGCACCCCCGGGACAGGGTTCACAGATACGCAGTATTTT.

The chain uses TRBV18 and TRBJ1-1, with TRBD1 matching 8 bases. V lost 4 bases to trimming and J lost 4 bases; unmatched junction nucleotides: 2. CDR3 length equals 13 residues. The V gene's germline CDR1 is KGHSH and CDR2 LQKENI. In DNA form, the CDR3 reads TGTGCCAGCTCACAAACAGGGGGCACTGAAGCTTTCTTT. Protein product: CASSQTGGTEAFF.

The chain is built from TRBV19 and TRBJ1-4; D not certain. V lost 4 bases, J lost 5 bases, and 8 bases lay in between. The CDR3 runs 13 residues. Germline CDR1 is LNHDA and CDR2 is SQIVND (reference sequence). The CDR3 protein is CASSNTQNEKLFF. The DNA for the CDR3 is TGTGCCAGTAGTAACACACAGAATGAAAAACTGTTTTTT.

The chain joins TRBV5-6 to TRBJ2-7; D gene unclear. Trimming shortened V by 1 base and J by 3 bases, and 14 bases separated the two germline ends. Per the germline V gene, CDR1 is SGHDT and CDR2 is YYEEEE. This CDR3 is built from 15 residues. CDR3 sequence: CASSLYLAGYYEQYF. The CDR3 coding sequence is TGTGCCAGCAGCTTGTATTTGGCAGGCTACTACGAGCAGTACTTC.

The table lists this clone with a count of one. The rearrangement links TRBV6-1 to TRBJ1-2, with 7 bases fitting TRBD1. V trimming: 3 bases; J trimming: 5 bases; junction bases outside the gene matches: 12. CDR1 and CDR2 (germline): MNHNS, SASEGT. This CDR3 contains 16 residues. The CDR3 DNA follows: TGTGCCAGCAGTGATTCCTGGACAGGAGGACTTTATGGCTACACCTTC. Translation: CASSDSWTGGLYGYTF.

This chain uses TRBV2 with TRBJ1-5, with 7 bases identical to TRBD1. Germline V gene data show CDR1 as SNHLY and CDR2 as FYNNEI. The CDR3 spans 16 residues. The V segment lost 2 bases and the J segment 3 bases; nucleotides outside the gene matches: 7. The DNA for the CDR3 is TGTGCCAGCAGTGAACCAGGGGACAGTTACAATCAGCCCCAGCATTTT. Protein product: CASSEPGDSYNQPQHF.